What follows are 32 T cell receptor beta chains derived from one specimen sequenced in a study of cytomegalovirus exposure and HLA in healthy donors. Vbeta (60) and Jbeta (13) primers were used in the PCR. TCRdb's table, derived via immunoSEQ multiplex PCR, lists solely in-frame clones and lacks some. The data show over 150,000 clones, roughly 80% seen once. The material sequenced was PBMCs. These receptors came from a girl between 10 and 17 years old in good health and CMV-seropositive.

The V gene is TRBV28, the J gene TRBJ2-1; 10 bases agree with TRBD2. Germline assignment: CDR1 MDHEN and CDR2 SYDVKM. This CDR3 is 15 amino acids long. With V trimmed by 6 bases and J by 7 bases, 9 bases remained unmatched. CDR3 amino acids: CASSQLAGSPNEQFF. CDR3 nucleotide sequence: TGTGCCAGCAGCCAACTAGCGGGAAGCCCGAATGAGCAGTTCTTC.

In DNA, the CDR3 is TGCGCCAGCAGCGGGGGACAGATAGCTAACTATGGCTACACCTTC. Residues: CASSGGQIANYGYTF. V usage is TRBV5-1 and J usage is TRBJ1-2; 7 positions match TRBD1. Germline values: CDR1 SGHRS, CDR2 YFSETQ. The CDR3 spans 15 residues. V was pared by 4 bases and J by 0 bases, with 6 bases of the junction left unmatched.

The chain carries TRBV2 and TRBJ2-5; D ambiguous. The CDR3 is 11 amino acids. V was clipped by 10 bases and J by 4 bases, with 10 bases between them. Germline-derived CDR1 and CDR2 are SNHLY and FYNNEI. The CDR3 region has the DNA TGTGCCAACCCCACTGGAGAGACCCAGTACTTC. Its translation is CANPTGETQYF. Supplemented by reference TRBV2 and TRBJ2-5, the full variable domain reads EPEVTQTPSHQVTQMGQEVILRCVPISNHLYFYWYRQILGQKVEFLVSFYNNEISEKSEIFDDQFSVERPDGSNFTLKIRSTKLEDSAMYFCANPTGETQYFGPGTRLLVL.

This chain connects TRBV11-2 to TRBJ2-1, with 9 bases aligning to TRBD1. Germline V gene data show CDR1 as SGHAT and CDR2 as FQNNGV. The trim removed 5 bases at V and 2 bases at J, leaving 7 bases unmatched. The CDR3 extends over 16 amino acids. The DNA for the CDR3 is TGTGCCAGCAGCCTAACAGGGGGCTCAGCCTACAATGAGCAGTTCTTC. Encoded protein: CASSLTGGSAYNEQFF. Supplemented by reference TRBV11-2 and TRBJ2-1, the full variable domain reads EAGVAQSPRYKIIEKRQSVAFWCNPISGHATLYWYQQILGQGPKLLIQFQNNGVVDDSQLPKDRFSAERLKGVDSTLKIQPAKLEDSAVYLCASSLTGGSAYNEQFFGPGTRLTVL.

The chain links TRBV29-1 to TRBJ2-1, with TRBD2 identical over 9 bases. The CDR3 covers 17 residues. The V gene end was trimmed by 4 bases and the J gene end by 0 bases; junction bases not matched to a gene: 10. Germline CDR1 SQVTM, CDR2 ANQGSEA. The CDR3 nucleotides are TGCAGCGTTGGCGCTAGCGGGGCGCTAAGCTCCTACAATGAGCAGTTCTTC. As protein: CSVGASGALSSYNEQFF.

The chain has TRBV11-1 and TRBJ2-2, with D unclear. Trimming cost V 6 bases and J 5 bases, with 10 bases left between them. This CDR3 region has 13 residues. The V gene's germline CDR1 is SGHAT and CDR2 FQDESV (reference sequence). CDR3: CASRPGWTGELFF. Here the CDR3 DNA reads TGTGCCAGCAGACCCGGGTGGACCGGGGAGCTGTTTTTT.

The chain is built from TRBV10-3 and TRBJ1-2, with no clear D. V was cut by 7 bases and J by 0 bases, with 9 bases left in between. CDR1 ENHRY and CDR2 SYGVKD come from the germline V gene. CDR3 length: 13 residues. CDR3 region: CAITLRTNYGYTF. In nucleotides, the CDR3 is TGTGCCATCACCCTCAGGACTAACTATGGCTACACCTTC.

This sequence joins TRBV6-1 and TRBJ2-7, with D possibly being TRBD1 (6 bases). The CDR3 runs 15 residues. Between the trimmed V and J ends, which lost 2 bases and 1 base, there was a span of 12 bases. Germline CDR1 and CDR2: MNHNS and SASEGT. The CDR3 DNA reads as TGTGCCAGCAGTGAAATCTCTGGACAGTCCTACGAGCAGTACTTC. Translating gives CASSEISGQSYEQYF.

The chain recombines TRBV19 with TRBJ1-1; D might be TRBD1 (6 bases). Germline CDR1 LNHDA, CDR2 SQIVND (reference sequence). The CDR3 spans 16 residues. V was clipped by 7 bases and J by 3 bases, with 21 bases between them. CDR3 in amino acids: CASKAQGALGDTEAFF. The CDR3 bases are TGTGCCAGTAAGGCACAGGGCGCCCTCGGGGACACTGAAGCTTTCTTT.

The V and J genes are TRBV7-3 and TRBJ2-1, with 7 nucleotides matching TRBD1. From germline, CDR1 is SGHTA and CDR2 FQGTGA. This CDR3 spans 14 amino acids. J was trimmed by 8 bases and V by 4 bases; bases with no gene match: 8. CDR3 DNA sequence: TGTGCCAGCAGCTCAGCCGAAGGGGGCGATGAGCAGTTCTTC. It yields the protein CASSSAEGGDEQFF. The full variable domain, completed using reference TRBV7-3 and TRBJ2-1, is GAGVSQTPSNKVTEKGKYVELRCDPISGHTALYWYRQSLGQGPEFLIYFQGTGAADDSGLPNDRFFAVRPEGSVSTLKIQRTERGDSAVYLCASSSAEGGDEQFFGPGTRLTVL.

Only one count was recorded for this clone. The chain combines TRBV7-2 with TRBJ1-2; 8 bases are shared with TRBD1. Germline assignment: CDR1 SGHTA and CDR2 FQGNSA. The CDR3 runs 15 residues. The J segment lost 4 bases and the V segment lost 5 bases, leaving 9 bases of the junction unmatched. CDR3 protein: CASSDLLTGAYGYTF. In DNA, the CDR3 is TGTGCCAGCAGCGACCTACTGACAGGGGCCTATGGCTACACCTTC.

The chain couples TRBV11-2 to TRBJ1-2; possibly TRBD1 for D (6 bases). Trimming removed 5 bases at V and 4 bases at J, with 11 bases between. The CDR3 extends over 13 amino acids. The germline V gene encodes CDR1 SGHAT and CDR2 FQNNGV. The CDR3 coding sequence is TGTGCCAGCAGCCCGGGAGGGGGCTATGGCTACACCTTC. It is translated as CASSPGGGYGYTF.

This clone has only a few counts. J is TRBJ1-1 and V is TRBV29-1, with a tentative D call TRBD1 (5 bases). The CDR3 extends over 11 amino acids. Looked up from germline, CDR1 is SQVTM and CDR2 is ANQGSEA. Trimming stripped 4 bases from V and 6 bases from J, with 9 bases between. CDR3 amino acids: CSVAGGSEAFF. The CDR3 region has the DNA TGCAGCGTTGCGGGGGGGTCTGAAGCTTTCTTT.

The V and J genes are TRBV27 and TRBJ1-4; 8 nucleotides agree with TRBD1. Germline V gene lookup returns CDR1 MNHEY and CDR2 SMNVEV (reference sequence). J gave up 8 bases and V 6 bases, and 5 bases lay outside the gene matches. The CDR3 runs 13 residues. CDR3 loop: CASRGQGGEKLFF. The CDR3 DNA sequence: TGTGCCAGCAGAGGACAGGGAGGCGAAAAACTGTTTTTT.

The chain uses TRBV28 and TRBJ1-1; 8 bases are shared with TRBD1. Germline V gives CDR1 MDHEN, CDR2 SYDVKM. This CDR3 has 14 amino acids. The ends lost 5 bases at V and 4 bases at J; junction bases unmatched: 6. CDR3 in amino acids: CASSPGGGGTEAFF. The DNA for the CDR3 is TGTGCCAGCAGTCCAGGGGGCGGGGGCACTGAAGCTTTCTTT.

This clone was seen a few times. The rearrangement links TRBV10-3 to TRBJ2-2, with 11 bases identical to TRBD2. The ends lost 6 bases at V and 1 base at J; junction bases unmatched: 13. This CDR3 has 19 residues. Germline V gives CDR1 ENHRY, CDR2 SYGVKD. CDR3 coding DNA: TGTGCCATCAGGTCTCATAGCGGGGGGGCGAACAAGAACACCGGGGAGCTGTTTTTT. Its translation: CAIRSHSGGANKNTGELFF.

CDR3 protein: CASSQGPGQNGEQFF. In DNA, the CDR3 is TGTGCCAGCAGCCAAGGACCGGGACAGAACGGCGAGCAGTTCTTC. The chain uses TRBV14 and TRBJ2-1; 7 bases are a match to TRBD1. The CDR3 extends over 15 amino acids. V was pared by 1 base and J by 10 bases, with 10 bases of the junction left unmatched. CDR1 is SGHDN, CDR2 FVKESK, per germline.

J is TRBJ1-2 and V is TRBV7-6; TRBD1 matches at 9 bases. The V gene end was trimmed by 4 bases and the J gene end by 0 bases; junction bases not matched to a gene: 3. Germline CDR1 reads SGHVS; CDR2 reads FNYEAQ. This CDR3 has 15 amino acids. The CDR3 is CASSSGQGANYGYTF. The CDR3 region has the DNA TGTGCCAGCAGCTCGGGACAGGGCGCTAACTATGGCTACACCTTC.

For the CDR3, the DNA is TGCGCCAGCAGCCAAGACCCAGGCCAAGAGACCCAGTACTTC. It encodes CASSQDPGQETQYF. V is TRBV4-3 and J is TRBJ2-5; D is unclear. This CDR3 spans 14 amino acids. In germline, CDR1 is LGHNA, CDR2 YSLEER. V lost 0 bases, J lost 1 base, and 6 bases lay in between.

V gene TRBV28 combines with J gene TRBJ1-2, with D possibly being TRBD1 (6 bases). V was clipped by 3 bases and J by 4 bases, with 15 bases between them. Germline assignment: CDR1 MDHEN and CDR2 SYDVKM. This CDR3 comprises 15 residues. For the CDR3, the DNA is TGTGCCAGCAGTTTGCCGACAGGTTCCCCCTATGGCTACACCTTC. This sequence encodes CASSLPTGSPYGYTF.

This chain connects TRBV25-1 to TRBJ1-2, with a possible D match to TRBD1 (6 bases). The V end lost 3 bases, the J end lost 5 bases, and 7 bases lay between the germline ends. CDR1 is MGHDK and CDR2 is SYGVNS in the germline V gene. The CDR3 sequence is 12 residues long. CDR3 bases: TGTGCCAGCAGTGATCAGGGGTATGGCTACACCTTC. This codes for CASSDQGYGYTF.

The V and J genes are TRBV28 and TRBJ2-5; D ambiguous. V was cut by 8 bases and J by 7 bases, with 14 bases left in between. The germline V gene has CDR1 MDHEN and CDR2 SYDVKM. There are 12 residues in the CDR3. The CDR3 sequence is CASGVQTVTQYF. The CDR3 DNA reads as TGTGCCAGCGGCGTCCAGACTGTGACCCAGTACTTC.

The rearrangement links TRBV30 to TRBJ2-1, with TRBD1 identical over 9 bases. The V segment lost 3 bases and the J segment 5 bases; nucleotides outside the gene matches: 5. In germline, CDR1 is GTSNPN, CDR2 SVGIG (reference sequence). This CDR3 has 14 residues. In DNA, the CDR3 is TGTGCCTGGAGGGGGACAGGGAATGACAATGAGCAGTTCTTC. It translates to CAWRGTGNDNEQFF.

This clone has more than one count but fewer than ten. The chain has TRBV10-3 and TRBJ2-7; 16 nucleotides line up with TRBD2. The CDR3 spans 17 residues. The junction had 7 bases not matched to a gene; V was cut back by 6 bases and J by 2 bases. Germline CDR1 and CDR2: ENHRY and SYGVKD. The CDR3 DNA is TGTGCCATCAGCCCGGGACTAGCGGGAGGGCATCCCTACGAGCAGTACTTC. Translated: CAISPGLAGGHPYEQYF.

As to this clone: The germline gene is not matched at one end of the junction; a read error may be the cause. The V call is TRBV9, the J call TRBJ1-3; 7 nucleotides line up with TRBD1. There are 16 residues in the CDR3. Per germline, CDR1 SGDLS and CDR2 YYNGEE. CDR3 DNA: TGTGCCAGCAGCGCCCCAGGAGGGGGCTCTGGGAACACCATATATTTT. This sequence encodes CASSAPGGGSGNTIYF.

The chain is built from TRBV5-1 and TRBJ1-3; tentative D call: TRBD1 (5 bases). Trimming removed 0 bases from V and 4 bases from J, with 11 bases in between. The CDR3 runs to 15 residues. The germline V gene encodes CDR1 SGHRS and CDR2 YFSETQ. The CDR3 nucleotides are TGCGCCAGCAGCTTGGGCCCAGGGCAAGGAAACACCATATATTTT. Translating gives CASSLGPGQGNTIYF.

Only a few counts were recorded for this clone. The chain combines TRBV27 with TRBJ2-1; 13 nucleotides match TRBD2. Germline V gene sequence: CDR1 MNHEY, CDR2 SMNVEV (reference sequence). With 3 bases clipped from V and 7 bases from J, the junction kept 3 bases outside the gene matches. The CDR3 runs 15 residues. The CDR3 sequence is CASSFGTSGTNEQFF. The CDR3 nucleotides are TGTGCCAGCAGTTTTGGGACTAGCGGGACGAATGAGCAGTTCTTC.

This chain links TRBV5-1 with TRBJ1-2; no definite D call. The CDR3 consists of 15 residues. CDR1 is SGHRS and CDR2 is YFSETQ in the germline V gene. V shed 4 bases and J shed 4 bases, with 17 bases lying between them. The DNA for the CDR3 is TGCGCCAGCAGCGTGGCGGCCGGTGACTCCTATGGCTACACCTTC. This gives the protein CASSVAAGDSYGYTF.

The CDR3 loop is CASSPTQVPGHGYTF. The CDR3, as DNA: TGTGCCAGCAGTCCGACCCAAGTGCCAGGTCATGGCTACACCTTC. V is TRBV6-5 and J is TRBJ1-2; D is unresolved. The germline gives CDR1 MNHEY, CDR2 SVGAGI. The V end lost 5 bases, the J end lost 6 bases, and 19 bases lay between the germline ends. The CDR3 covers 15 residues.

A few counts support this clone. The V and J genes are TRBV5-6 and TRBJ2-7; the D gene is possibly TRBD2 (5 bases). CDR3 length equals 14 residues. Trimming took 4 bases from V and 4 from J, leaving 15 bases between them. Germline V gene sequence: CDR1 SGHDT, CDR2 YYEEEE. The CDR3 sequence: CASSARTGLYEQYF. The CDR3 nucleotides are TGTGCCAGCAGCGCAAGGACGGGGTTGTACGAGCAGTACTTC.

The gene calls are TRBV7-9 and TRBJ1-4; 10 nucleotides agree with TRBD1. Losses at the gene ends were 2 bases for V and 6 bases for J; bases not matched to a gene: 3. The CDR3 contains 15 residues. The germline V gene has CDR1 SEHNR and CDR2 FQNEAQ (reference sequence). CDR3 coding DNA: TGTGCCAGCAGCTTACAGACAGGGGGCTATGAAAAACTGTTTTTT. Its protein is CASSLQTGGYEKLFF.

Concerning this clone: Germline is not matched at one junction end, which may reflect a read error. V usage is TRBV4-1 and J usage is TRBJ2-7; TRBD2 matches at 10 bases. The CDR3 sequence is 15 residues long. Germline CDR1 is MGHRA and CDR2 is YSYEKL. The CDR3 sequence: CASSQGTSGTYGQYF. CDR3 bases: TGCGCCAGCAGCCAAGGGACTAGCGGCACCTACGGGCAGTACTTC.